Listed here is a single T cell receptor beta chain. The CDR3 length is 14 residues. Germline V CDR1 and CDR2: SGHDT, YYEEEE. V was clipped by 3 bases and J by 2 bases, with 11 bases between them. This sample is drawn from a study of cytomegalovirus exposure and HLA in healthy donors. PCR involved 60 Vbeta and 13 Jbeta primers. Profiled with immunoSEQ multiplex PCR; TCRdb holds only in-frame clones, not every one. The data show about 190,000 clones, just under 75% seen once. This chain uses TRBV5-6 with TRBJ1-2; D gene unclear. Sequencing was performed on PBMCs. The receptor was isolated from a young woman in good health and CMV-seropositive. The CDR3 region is CASSSPTVNYGYTF. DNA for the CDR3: TGTGCCAGCAGCTCCCCCACAGTAAACTATGGCTACACCTTC. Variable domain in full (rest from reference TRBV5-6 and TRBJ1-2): DAGVTQSPTHLIKTRGQQVTLRCSPKSGHDTVSWYQQALGQGPQFIFQYYEEEERQRGNFPDRFSGHQFPNYSSELNVNALLLGDSALYLCASSSPTVNYGYTFGSGTRLTVV.